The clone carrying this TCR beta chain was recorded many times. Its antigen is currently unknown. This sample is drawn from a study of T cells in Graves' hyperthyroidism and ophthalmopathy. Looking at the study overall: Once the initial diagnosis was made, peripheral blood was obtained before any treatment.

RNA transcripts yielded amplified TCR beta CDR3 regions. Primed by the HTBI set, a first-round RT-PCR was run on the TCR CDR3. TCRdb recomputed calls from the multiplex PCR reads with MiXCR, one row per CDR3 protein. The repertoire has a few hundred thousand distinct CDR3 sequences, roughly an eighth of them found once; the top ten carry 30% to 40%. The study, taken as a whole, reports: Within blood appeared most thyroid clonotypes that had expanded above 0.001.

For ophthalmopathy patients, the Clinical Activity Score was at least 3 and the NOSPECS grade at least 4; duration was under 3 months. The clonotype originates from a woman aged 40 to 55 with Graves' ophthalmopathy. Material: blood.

CDR3 nucleotides: TGCAGTGCTTCCGGACTAGCGGGAACGTCCTACAATGAGCAGTTCTTC. This sequence encodes CSASGLAGTSYNEQFF. The rearrangement joins TRBV20-1 to TRBJ2-1; 12 positions match TRBD2. Germline trimming cut 5 bases from V and 1 base from J; bases unmatched to any gene: 6. Germline values: CDR1 DFQATT, CDR2 SNEGSKA (reference sequence). This CDR3 contains 16 residues.